One sample yielded the 18 T cell receptor beta chains listed below, sequenced in a study of vaccination and CD4 T cells after COVID-19 (dated by TCRdb to the early 2020s). The time point label of this sample denotes: late sampling 161 to 241 days after vaccination in a few convalescent patients. Receptor libraries were prepared by PCR. Sequenced using an Illumina iSeq 100. The public reads were run again by TCRdb, first through fastp at Q25 and then through MiXCR, and only productive beta chains were kept. Merged by CDR3 protein, the rows form single entries marked with the most common genes and DNA. In this sample the table shows around 31,000 distinct CDR3 sequences, approximately 49% of which occur a single time. The ten biggest clones cover about 5.6% of the sample. This specimen consisted of CD4+ T cells from blood, obtained about 7 months after SARS-CoV-2 vaccination. Receptors were obtained from a human donor who had recovered from COVID-19.

This clonotype was counted between two and nine times. The genes are TRBV15 and TRBJ1-2; tentatively, D is TRBD1 (6 bases). The germline V and J ends were trimmed by 0 bases and 8 bases, with 13 bases remaining between them. The germline V gene has CDR1 LNHNV and CDR2 YYDKDF (reference sequence). The CDR3 consists of 14 residues. This CDR3 is CATSREGGSRGYTF. The CDR3 nucleotides read TGTGCCACCAGCAGAGAAGGGGGTAGTAGGGGCTACACCTTC.

This clonotype was observed a handful of times. This rearrangement joins TRBV5-1 to TRBJ2-7; 9 bases line up with TRBD2. V shed 1 base and J 4 bases; nucleotides not matched to a gene: 12. The CDR3 loop spans 17 amino acids. From germline, CDR1 is SGHRS and CDR2 YFSETQ. CDR3 sequence (DNA): TGCGCCAGCAGCTTGTTCGTTAGCGGGAGAGTCCCATACGAGCAGTACTTC. Amino acid sequence: CASSLFVSGRVPYEQYF.

This clonotype was detected only a few times. J is TRBJ2-7 and V is TRBV19; D is unclear. The CDR3 is 15 residues long. Trimming stripped 6 bases from V and 1 base from J, with 16 bases between. Germline V gives CDR1 LNHDA, CDR2 SQIVND (reference sequence). The CDR3 DNA is TGTGCCAGTAGACCCAGTGGTGGGATGTCCTACGAGCAGTACTTC. It specifies CASRPSGGMSYEQYF.

The CDR3 loop reads CASSVGRETQYF. CDR3 DNA: TGTGCCAGCAGCGTGGGGAGAGAGACCCAGTACTTC. The chain couples TRBV11-1 to TRBJ2-5, with a possible D match to TRBD2 (5 bases). V gave up 5 bases and J gave up 4 bases, with 8 bases separating them. This CDR3 has 12 amino acids. CDR1 and CDR2 from the germline V gene are SGHAT and FQDESV (reference sequence).

This chain connects TRBV5-1 to TRBJ2-1, with 7 nucleotides matching TRBD2. The CDR3 is 16 residues long. V gave up 3 bases and J gave up 4 bases; unmatched junction bases: 10. Germline CDR1 SGHRS, CDR2 YFSETQ. DNA of the CDR3: TGCGCCAGCAGCTGGGGGGGAGGGCCTTCTTACAATGAGCAGTTCTTC. This gives the protein CASSWGGGPSYNEQFF.

CDR3 residues: CASRYADRGRREQYF. CDR3 in DNA: TGTGCCAGCAGATACGCAGACAGGGGACGTCGGGAGCAGTACTTC. This sequence joins TRBV5-6 and TRBJ2-7; 8 nucleotides agree with TRBD1. Germline V gives CDR1 SGHDT, CDR2 YYEEEE. CDR3 length equals 15 residues. With V trimmed by 5 bases and J by 7 bases, 14 bases remained unmatched.

The V call is TRBV11-2, the J call TRBJ1-1, with no clear D. Between the trimmed V and J ends, which lost 0 bases and 5 bases, there was a span of 4 bases. Per germline, CDR1 SGHAT and CDR2 FQNNGV. CDR3 length equals 12 residues. The CDR3, as DNA: TGTGCCAGCAGCTTAGATCTTACTGAAGCTTTCTTT. Translated: CASSLDLTEAFF.

This clonotype was found a few times. This chain joins TRBV21-1 and TRBJ2-5. TRBV21-1 is deemed a pseudogene. The CDR3 loop spans 12 amino acids. Here the CDR3 reads CASSLTPETQYF. The DNA of the CDR3 is TGTGCCAGCAGTTTAACACCAGAGACCCAGTACTTC.

In this sample, this clonotype turned up a few times. The J gene is TRBJ2-2, the V gene TRBV6-2 or TRBV6-3; 7 bases align to TRBD1. Germline V gene sequence: CDR1 MNHEY, CDR2 SVGEGT. The CDR3 contains 16 residues. V shed 7 bases, J shed 4 bases, and the junction held 12 bases outside the gene matches. Written as DNA, the CDR3 is TGTGCCAGCAATACTCCAACAGGGGATCGCACCGGGGAGCTGTTTTTT. It yields the protein CASNTPTGDRTGELFF.

This clonotype was seen a handful of times. The chain recombines TRBV6-1 with TRBJ1-2; D remains ambiguous. This CDR3 is built from 14 residues. V was trimmed by 8 bases and J by 6 bases, leaving 19 bases between them. Germline loops: CDR1 MNHNS, CDR2 SASEGT. The CDR3 DNA sequence: TGTGCCAGCTGCCGTATCATGGCGGGAAATGGCTACACCTTC. Translated: CASCRIMAGNGYTF.

V usage is TRBV6-4 and J usage is TRBJ1-1; D unresolved. Germline CDR1 MRHNA, CDR2 SNTAGT. This CDR3 spans 14 amino acids. V was clipped by 4 bases and J by 4 bases, with 13 bases between them. CDR3 coding DNA: TGTGCCAGCAGTGCGTCAGCTGGTATCACTGAAGCTTTCTTT. Amino acid sequence: CASSASAGITEAFF.

This clonotype has just a few counts. This chain joins TRBV5-8 and TRBJ1-5, with 8 bases matching TRBD1. The CDR3 is made up of 15 amino acids. With 4 bases clipped from V and 2 bases from J, the junction kept 5 bases outside the gene matches. Germline CDR1 SGHTS, CDR2 YDEGEE. The CDR3 protein is CASSPGTGGNQPQHF. The CDR3 nucleotides are TGTGCCAGCAGCCCCGGGACAGGAGGCAATCAGCCCCAGCATTTT.

The chain combines TRBV6-1 with TRBJ2-1; TRBD2 matches at 13 bases. With V trimmed by 6 bases and J by 6 bases, 5 bases remained unmatched. The length of the CDR3 is 15 residues. CDR1 is MNHNS, CDR2 SASEGT, per germline. The DNA for the CDR3 is TGTGCCAGCAGACCAGGACTAGCGGGAGCCAATGAGCAGTTCTTC. Amino acid sequence: CASRPGLAGANEQFF.

This chain links TRBV19 with TRBJ2-7; D not certain. Germline lookup yields CDR1 LNHDA and CDR2 SQIVND (reference sequence). V was pared by 5 bases and J by 4 bases, with 6 bases between. This CDR3 has 11 residues. CDR3 nucleotides: TGTGCCAGTAGTTCGAAATACGAGCAGTACTTC. It codes for CASSSKYEQYF. Full variable domain (outside the CDR3, taken from reference TRBV19 and TRBJ2-7): DGGITQSPKYLFRKEGQNVTLSCEQNLNHDAMYWYRQDPGQGLRLIYYSQIVNDFQKGDIAEGYSVSREKKESFPLTVTSAQKNPTAFYLCASSSKYEQYFGPGTRLTVT.

The count of this clonotype is one. The chain recombines TRBV19 with TRBJ1-1; D uncertain. The CDR3 runs 13 residues. CDR1 and CDR2 from the germline V gene are LNHDA and SQIVND (reference sequence). Trimming cost V 0 bases and J 9 bases, with 11 bases left between them. DNA of the CDR3: TGTGCCAGTAGTATAGAGCCGGGCCGGCAAGCTTTCTTT. It codes for CASSIEPGRQAFF.

This rearrangement joins TRBV7-2 to TRBJ2-6; possible D gene TRBD2, 7 bases. The germline gives CDR1 SGHTA, CDR2 FQGNSA. V was cut by 4 bases and J by 3 bases, with 19 bases left in between. The CDR3 covers 18 residues. The CDR3 here is CASSSRPSGEGGANVLTF. The CDR3 DNA reads as TGTGCCAGCAGCTCCCGCCCCTCAGGGGAGGGTGGGGCCAACGTCCTGACTTTC.

In its sample, this clonotype was seen a few times. The chain employs TRBV6-4 and TRBJ2-3, with 10 bases lining up with TRBD2. Germline V gene lookup returns CDR1 MRHNA and CDR2 SNTAGT. This CDR3 has 14 amino acids. V shed 3 bases, J shed 3 bases, and the junction held 0 bases outside the gene matches. CDR3 protein: CASSETSGTDTQYF. The CDR3 coding sequence is TGTGCCAGCAGTGAGACTAGCGGGACAGATACGCAGTATTTT.

CDR3: CASSSARGYEQYF. CDR3 sequence (DNA): TGTGCCAGTAGCTCCGCCAGGGGGTACGAGCAGTACTTC. The chain joins TRBV19 to TRBJ2-7, with 7 bases aligning to TRBD1. V was clipped by 6 bases and J by 4 bases; unmatched bases: 6. This CDR3 is 13 amino acids long. Germline V lookup: CDR1 LNHDA, CDR2 SQIVND (reference sequence).